Listed here are 13 T cell receptor beta chains from one sample, sequenced in a study of cytomegalovirus exposure and HLA in healthy donors. With 60 Vbeta and 13 Jbeta primers, the PCR was carried out. Assay: immunoSEQ multiplex PCR; the TCRdb copy retains only in-frame clones and omits some. Of around 140,000 clones in the sample, around four fifths were seen once. The source material was PBMCs. The receptors derive from a male donor in good health and CMV-seronegative.

This chain joins TRBV28 and TRBJ2-1, with a tentative D call TRBD2 (6 bases). The CDR3 extends over 20 amino acids. Germline values: CDR1 MDHEN, CDR2 SYDVKM. Trimming took off 2 bases at V and 1 base at J, with 24 bases between the two ends. CDR3 loop: CASSLPPVRSKAGSYNEQFF. In DNA, the CDR3 is TGTGCCAGCAGTTTACCCCCGGTGCGGTCGAAGGCGGGATCCTACAATGAGCAGTTCTTC. Complete variable domain (other parts from reference TRBV28 and TRBJ2-1): DVKVTQSSRYLVKRTGEKVFLECVQDMDHENMFWYRQDPGLGLRLIYFSYDVKMKEKGDIPEGYSVSREKKERFSLILESASTNQTSMYLCASSLPPVRSKAGSYNEQFFGPGTRLTVL.

This rearrangement joins TRBV9 to TRBJ2-7; 10 bases line up with TRBD1. CDR3 length: 14 residues. The J segment lost 5 bases and the V segment lost 0 bases, leaving 2 bases of the junction unmatched. Germline lookup yields CDR1 SGDLS and CDR2 YYNGEE. The DNA for the CDR3 is TGTGCCAGCAGCGTAGGCGGACAGGGGGACGAGCAGTACTTC. It specifies CASSVGGQGDEQYF.

The CDR3 DNA is TGTGCCAGCAGTTTTTCCCTAGCGGGGCTCTCCTACGAGCAGTACTTC. This gives the protein CASSFSLAGLSYEQYF. The J gene is TRBJ2-7, the V gene TRBV28; 9 bases agree with TRBD2. V lost 3 bases and J lost 0; bases outside the gene matches: 6. Germline assignment: CDR1 MDHEN and CDR2 SYDVKM. This CDR3 contains 16 residues.

The V and J genes are TRBV25-1 and TRBJ2-7, with 7 bases matching TRBD2. V was clipped by 6 bases and J by 0 bases; unmatched bases: 5. The CDR3 extends over 14 amino acids. Germline loops: CDR1 MGHDK, CDR2 SYGVNS. The chain's CDR3 is CASRTGGISYEQYF. The DNA of the CDR3 is TGTGCCAGCAGGACGGGGGGAATCTCCTACGAGCAGTACTTC.

This chain joins TRBV6-4 and TRBJ2-3; 12 bases agree with TRBD2. The germline gives CDR1 MRHNA, CDR2 SNTAGT. With V trimmed by 4 bases and J by 7 bases, 0 bases remained unmatched. The CDR3 consists of 13 residues. CDR3 amino acids: CASSGTSGNTQYF. The CDR3 DNA reads as TGTGCCAGCAGTGGGACTAGCGGGAATACGCAGTATTTT.

This rearrangement joins TRBV9 to TRBJ2-5; perhaps TRBD1 as D (6 bases). The J call may be mistaken, given a closer DNA end match to TRBJ2-7. Germline-derived CDR1 and CDR2 are SGDLS and YYNGEE. This CDR3 is built from 14 residues. Here the CDR3 reads CASSVGTQGYEQYF. DNA for the CDR3: TGTGCCAGCAGCGTAGGGACACAGGGTTACGAGCAGTACTTC.

The CDR3 DNA sequence: TGTGCCAGCAGCTTAGCTCTTAATTATGGCTACACCTTC. Translating it yields CASSLALNYGYTF. The chain has TRBV7-9 and TRBJ1-2; D not resolved. Trimming shortened V by 0 bases and J by 5 bases, and 7 bases separated the two germline ends. CDR3 length equals 13 residues. CDR1 SEHNR and CDR2 FQNEAQ come from the germline V gene (reference sequence).

The V gene is TRBV5-1, the J gene TRBJ1-6; 11 bases match TRBD1. V trimming: 5 bases; J trimming: 0 bases; junction bases outside the gene matches: 10. The CDR3 covers 19 residues. Germline assignment: CDR1 SGHRS and CDR2 YFSETQ. The CDR3 sequence: CASRPGTGGVGSYNSPLHF. The CDR3 nucleotides are TGCGCCAGCAGACCCGGGACAGGGGGAGTAGGCTCCTATAATTCACCCCTCCACTTT.

This clone was seen a single time. The chain uses TRBV28 and TRBJ2-5; 9 bases map to TRBD2. The V gene's germline CDR1 is MDHEN and CDR2 SYDVKM. There are 14 residues in the CDR3. V shed 8 bases and J 4 bases; nucleotides not matched to a gene: 8. CDR3 nucleotide sequence: TGTGCCAGCTTGCACCCAGCGGGAGGAGAGACCCAGTACTTC. Amino acids: CASLHPAGGETQYF.

V and J are TRBV5-4 and TRBJ1-1; 10 bases fit TRBD1. The CDR3 sequence is 13 residues long. CDR1 and CDR2 from the germline V gene are SGHNT and YYREEE (reference sequence). Trimming took 10 bases from V and 3 from J; bases not matched to a gene: 6. The CDR3 region has the DNA TGTGCCTACCGGGACAGGGGAGACACTGAAGCTTTCTTT. This gives the protein CAYRDRGDTEAFF. Using reference TRBV5-4 and TRBJ1-1 for the parts outside the CDR3, the full variable domain is ETGVTQSPTHLIKTRGQQVTLRCSSQSGHNTVSWYQQALGQGPQFIFQYYREEENGRGNFPPRFSGLQFPNYSSELNVNALELDDSALYLCAYRDRGDTEAFFGQGTRLTVV.

This clone was observed a handful of times. The chain combines TRBV7-9 with TRBJ2-1, with TRBD1 matching over 7 bases. CDR1 is SEHNR and CDR2 is FQNEAQ in the germline V gene (reference sequence). The CDR3 is made up of 12 amino acids. V was clipped by 6 bases and J by 10 bases; unmatched bases: 6. CDR3 region: CASRALGGEQFF. The CDR3 nucleotides are TGTGCCAGCAGAGCACTAGGGGGCGAGCAGTTCTTC.

This clone showed up just a few times. J is TRBJ1-1 and V is TRBV5-1; D call uncertain. Looked up from germline, CDR1 is SGHRS and CDR2 is YFSETQ. CDR3 length equals 14 residues. Trimming took 2 bases from V and 1 from J, leaving 9 bases between them. CDR3 in DNA: TGCGCCAGCAGCTTCGGGGATAGGAACACTGAAGCTTTCTTT. Amino acids: CASSFGDRNTEAFF. The variable domain in full, with the rest retrieved from reference TRBV5-1 and TRBJ1-1, is KAGVTQTPRYLIKTRGQQVTLSCSPISGHRSVSWYQQTPGQGLQFLFEYFSETQRNKGNFPGRFSGRQFSNSRSEMNVSTLELGDSALYLCASSFGDRNTEAFFGQGTRLTVV.

A word on this clone: One end of the junction fails to match germline, which may point to a read error. The chain is built from TRBV7-7 and TRBJ2-5; 15 bases are a match to TRBD2. CDR1 is SSHAT, CDR2 FNYEAQ, per germline (reference sequence). This CDR3 contains 17 residues. The CDR3 DNA reads TGTGCTAGCAGCTTAGGACTAGCGGGGGGGCCGGCAGAGACCCAGTACTTC. Translated: CASSLGLAGGPAETQYF.